The 12 T cell receptor beta chains given below trace back to one sample, sequenced in a study of blood T cell repertoires in COVID-19. TCRdb keeps only in-frame clones here, not all; method: immunoSEQ multiplex PCR. The sample has tens of thousands of clones, over 75% seen once; the top ten hold roughly 5%. The source material was peripheral blood. The receptors here all came from a woman older than 75 with acute or convalescent COVID-19.

This clone appeared once. The chain employs TRBV19 and TRBJ2-7; 10 nucleotides match TRBD1. From germline, CDR1 is LNHDA and CDR2 SQIVND (reference sequence). This CDR3 region has 16 residues. V lost 6 bases and J lost 3; bases outside the gene matches: 11. In DNA form, the CDR3 reads TGTGCCAGTAGATCTTCCCAGACAGGGGGCATCTACGAGCAGTACTTC. Translated: CASRSSQTGGIYEQYF. Together with reference TRBV19 and TRBJ2-7, the CDR3 gives the full variable domain: DGGITQSPKYLFRKEGQNVTLSCEQNLNHDAMYWYRQDPGQGLRLIYYSQIVNDFQKGDIAEGYSVSREKKESFPLTVTSAQKNPTAFYLCASRSSQTGGIYEQYFGPGTRLTVT.

The chain uses TRBV9 and TRBJ1-5, with D perhaps TRBD1 (5 bases). CDR1 and CDR2 (germline): SGDLS, YYNGEE. Trimming stripped 3 bases from V and 8 bases from J, with 15 bases between. The CDR3 is 14 amino acids. CDR3 region: CASSGTGGGEPQHF. CDR3 DNA: TGTGCCAGCAGCGGTACCGGGGGTGGGGAGCCCCAGCATTTT. Looking up the rest from reference TRBV9 and TRBJ1-5 gives the full variable domain: DSGVTQTPKHLITATGQRVTLRCSPRSGDLSVYWYQQSLDQGLQFLIQYYNGEERAKGNILERFSAQQFPDLHSELNLSSLELGDSALYFCASSGTGGGEPQHFGDGTRLSIL.

The V and J genes are TRBV19 and TRBJ1-2; no reliable D call. The CDR3 contains 15 residues. Per germline, CDR1 LNHDA and CDR2 SQIVND (reference sequence). V lost 7 bases, J lost 4 bases, and 19 bases lay in between. The CDR3 reads CASTPHGEVSYGYTF. For the CDR3, the DNA is TGTGCCAGTACCCCTCATGGGGAGGTTAGCTATGGCTACACCTTC.

This rearrangement joins TRBV2 to TRBJ1-2; D may be TRBD1 (5 bases). CDR1 SNHLY and CDR2 FYNNEI come from the germline V gene. V lost 6 bases to trimming and J lost 2 bases, with 13 bases between them. The CDR3 consists of 14 residues. CDR3 in amino acids: CASRTGMGNYGYTF. The CDR3 DNA follows: TGTGCCAGCAGAACAGGAATGGGGAACTATGGCTACACCTTC.

This chain joins TRBV19 and TRBJ1-1, with D possibly TRBD1 on 6 matching bases. Deletions cut 5 bases from V and 2 bases from J, with 12 bases between. Germline CDR1 and CDR2: LNHDA and SQIVND (reference sequence). This CDR3 comprises 14 residues. The chain's CDR3 is CASSGRTVNTEAFF. The CDR3 region has the DNA TGTGCCAGTAGTGGACGGACAGTCAACACTGAAGCTTTCTTT. Using reference TRBV19 and TRBJ1-1 for the parts outside the CDR3, the full variable domain is DGGITQSPKYLFRKEGQNVTLSCEQNLNHDAMYWYRQDPGQGLRLIYYSQIVNDFQKGDIAEGYSVSREKKESFPLTVTSAQKNPTAFYLCASSGRTVNTEAFFGQGTRLTVV.

This chain links TRBV5-1 with TRBJ2-7; 8 bases are shared with TRBD1. This CDR3 has 16 amino acids. CDR1 is SGHRS and CDR2 is YFSETQ in the germline V gene. The V gene end was trimmed by 4 bases and the J gene end by 6 bases; junction bases not matched to a gene: 15. The CDR3 DNA reads TGCGCCAGCAGCCGTATTGGGACAGGAAAGACGTCCGAGCAGTACTTC. Encoded protein: CASSRIGTGKTSEQYF.

The rearrangement links TRBV30 to TRBJ1-2, with a tentative D call TRBD1 (5 bases). The CDR3 sequence is 15 residues long. Germline V gene lookup returns CDR1 GTSNPN and CDR2 SVGIG (reference sequence). V lost 2 bases and J lost 8, with 21 bases in between. DNA of the CDR3: TGTGCCTGGAGTCCAGTTAAAGGGCAGGGTGGCGGCTACACCTTC. It codes for CAWSPVKGQGGGYTF.

The chain combines TRBV27 with TRBJ2-2; weak D call: TRBD1 (6 bases). This CDR3 spans 15 amino acids. Germline-derived CDR1 and CDR2 are MNHEY and SMNVEV (reference sequence). Between the trimmed V and J ends, which lost 6 bases and 4 bases, there was a span of 15 bases. CDR3 residues: CASRVGTRSTGELFF. CDR3 DNA sequence: TGTGCCAGCAGAGTCGGGACAAGGTCCACCGGGGAGCTGTTTTTT.

The count of this clone is one. The gene calls are TRBV11-2 and TRBJ1-1, with D uncertain. V was pared by 4 bases and J by 1 base, with 13 bases between. Germline CDR1 and CDR2: SGHAT and FQNNGV. The CDR3 spans 15 residues. The CDR3 sequence: CASSSHAAGNTEAFF. The CDR3 DNA is TGTGCCAGCAGCTCCCATGCAGCAGGGAACACTGAAGCTTTCTTT.

The chain joins TRBV29-1 to TRBJ2-5; D gene ambiguous. Germline assignment: CDR1 SQVTM and CDR2 ANQGSEA. The V end lost 0 bases, the J end lost 4 bases, and 6 bases lay between the germline ends. The CDR3 has 12 amino acids. The DNA of the CDR3 is TGCAGCGTTGAAGACGGGTTAGAGACCCAGTACTTC. It specifies CSVEDGLETQYF.

The J gene is TRBJ1-3, the V gene TRBV5-5; the D gene is possibly TRBD1 (5 bases). CDR3 size: 16 residues. CDR1 is SGHKS, CDR2 YYEKEE, per germline (reference sequence). Trimming took 0 bases from V and 0 from J, leaving 10 bases between them. The CDR3, as DNA: TGTGCCAGCAGCTTGGGGGGCCCTAGCTCTGGAAACACCATATATTTT. This encodes CASSLGGPSSGNTIYF. The whole variable domain, filled in from reference TRBV5-5 and TRBJ1-3, reads DAGVTQSPTHLIKTRGQQVTLRCSPISGHKSVSWYQQVLGQGPQFIFQYYEKEERGRGNFPDRFSARQFPNYSSELNVNALLLGDSALYLCASSLGGPSSGNTIYFGEGSWLTVV.

J is TRBJ2-1 and V is TRBV7-2, with 7 bases that match TRBD2. Germline V gene data show CDR1 as SGHTA and CDR2 as FQGNSA. With 2 bases clipped from V and 6 bases from J, the junction kept 13 bases outside the gene matches. The CDR3 has 17 residues. DNA for the CDR3: TGTGCCAGCAGCTTAAGAGCTAGCGGTTTGGTGGGCAATGAGCAGTTCTTC. Translated: CASSLRASGLVGNEQFF.